Below, 21 T cell receptor beta chains from the same sample are listed, as sequenced in a study of T-cell memory formation after mild COVID-19. MiXCR was run by TCRdb on the 5' RACE reads, yielding one entry per CDR3 protein. The sample holds 200,000 or so distinct CDR3 sequences; more than 8% are singletons and the top ten take roughly 3.5%. The sequenced sample consisted of PBMCs or a T cell subset sorted from them (not recorded which). These TCRs come from a man between 18 and 35 years old who had mild COVID-19 (a few samples of this study predate the infection). Cell type and time point are not known.

V is TRBV6-5 and J is TRBJ2-7, with TRBD1 identical over 8 bases. The CDR3 has 16 amino acids. With 2 bases clipped from V and 2 bases from J, the junction kept 8 bases outside the gene matches. Germline V gene lookup returns CDR1 MNHEY and CDR2 SVGAGI. The CDR3 DNA reads as TGTGCCAGCAGTTACAGCTCCGGGACAGGCACCTACGAGCAGTACTTC. Translating gives CASSYSSGTGTYEQYF.

There are a few counts of this clonotype. The rearrangement links TRBV14 to TRBJ1-4; tentative D call: TRBD1 (6 bases). From germline, CDR1 is SGHDN and CDR2 FVKESK. The CDR3 totals 15 residues. Trimming stripped 3 bases from V and 3 bases from J, with 11 bases between. In DNA, the CDR3 is TGTGCCAGCAGCCAGGAACAGGGAGCTAATGAAAAACTGTTTTTT. It translates to CASSQEQGANEKLFF.

V is TRBV20-1 and J is TRBJ1-1; 7 bases fit TRBD1. Looked up from germline, CDR1 is DFQATT and CDR2 is SNEGSKA (reference sequence). This CDR3 has 12 residues. CDR3 amino acids: CSTNRGNTEAFF. CDR3 coding DNA: TGCAGCACTAACAGGGGGAACACTGAAGCTTTCTTT.

CDR3 bases: TGTGCCAGCTCACCGGGACTAGCGGGCCAGGATACGCAGTATTTT. This gives the protein CASSPGLAGQDTQYF. This rearrangement joins TRBV18 to TRBJ2-3; 12 nucleotides line up with TRBD2. The V and J ends lost 3 bases and 6 bases, in that order; junction bases with no gene match: 4. Germline V gene data show CDR1 as KGHSH and CDR2 as LQKENI. This CDR3 comprises 15 residues.

This clonotype has at least ten counts. CDR3 in DNA: TGTGCCAGCAGTTATGGAGGCCTTAGTAATTCACCCCTCCACTTT. Residues: CASSYGGLSNSPLHF. The genes are TRBV6-5 and TRBJ1-6; D is unclear. Looked up from germline, CDR1 is MNHEY and CDR2 is SVGAGI. The CDR3 length is 15 residues. Trimming stripped 3 bases from V and 6 bases from J, with 12 bases between.

This clonotype was observed at least ten times. The chain uses TRBV6-5 and TRBJ2-1, with 9 nucleotides matching TRBD1. V trimming: 7 bases; J trimming: 7 bases; junction bases outside the gene matches: 11. The CDR3 has 15 amino acids. Germline V CDR1 and CDR2: MNHEY, SVGAGI. As DNA, the CDR3 is TGTGCCAGCACCTCAGGACAGGGGAAGTCGAATGAGCAGTTCTTC. This codes for CASTSGQGKSNEQFF.

This clonotype was counted a few times. V usage is TRBV4-3 and J usage is TRBJ1-2; tentative D call: TRBD1 (6 bases). This CDR3 region has 18 residues. The ends were cut back, 0 bases at V and 3 bases at J, with 20 bases in the middle. Germline CDR1 is LGHNA and CDR2 is YSLEER. CDR3 protein: CASSQDTGGPGSDYGYTF. DNA of the CDR3: TGCGCCAGCAGCCAAGATACGGGGGGGCCGGGATCAGACTATGGCTACACCTTC.

The V and J genes are TRBV5-1 and TRBJ2-1; 7 bases are shared with TRBD2. Germline CDR1 SGHRS, CDR2 YFSETQ. The junction had 15 bases not matched to a gene; V was cut back by 5 bases and J by 7 bases. This CDR3 spans 16 amino acids. The CDR3 bases are TGCGCCAGCAGTCCTGGGGGAGGGGATTCGTGGAATGAGCAGTTCTTC. Protein: CASSPGGGDSWNEQFF. Supplemented by reference TRBV5-1 and TRBJ2-1, the full variable domain reads KAGVTQTPRYLIKTRGQQVTLSCSPISGHRSVSWYQQTPGQGLQFLFEYFSETQRNKGNFPGRFSGRQFSNSRSEMNVSTLELGDSALYLCASSPGGGDSWNEQFFGPGTRLTVL.

The CDR3: CATSRDESRRGNEQFF. The CDR3 DNA reads TGTGCCACCAGCAGAGATGAGTCCCGAAGGGGGAATGAGCAGTTCTTC. This rearrangement joins TRBV15 to TRBJ2-1; TRBD1 might be the D (6 bases). The CDR3 is made up of 16 amino acids. Trimming pared 0 bases from V and 7 bases from J, leaving 16 bases between. Germline CDR1 reads LNHNV; CDR2 reads YYDKDF (reference sequence).

This chain uses TRBV2 with TRBJ1-2; D is possibly TRBD1 (5 bases). The V end lost 2 bases, the J end lost 2 bases, and 9 bases lay between the germline ends. CDR1 is SNHLY, CDR2 FYNNEI, per germline. The CDR3 covers 14 residues. CDR3 residues: CASSEWGRNYGYTF. Written as DNA, the CDR3 is TGTGCCAGCAGTGAATGGGGCAGAAACTATGGCTACACCTTC.

The chain combines TRBV29-1 with TRBJ1-3; 9 bases align to TRBD1. CDR1 and CDR2 from the germline V gene are SQVTM and ANQGSEA. The CDR3 has 16 residues. The trim removed 6 bases at V and 2 bases at J, leaving 11 bases unmatched. CDR3 bases: TGCAGCGTAGCAGAACAGGGGGCGTCTACTGGAAACACCATATATTTT. Protein product: CSVAEQGASTGNTIYF.

A few counts support this clonotype. The rearrangement links TRBV5-8 to TRBJ2-5; tentatively, D is TRBD1 (6 bases). The germline CDR1 and CDR2 sequences are SGHTS and YDEGEE. CDR3 length: 17 amino acids. Trimming took off 3 bases at V and 5 bases at J, with 23 bases between the two ends. The CDR3 sequence: CASSSRRTAPKWETQYF. The CDR3 nucleotides are TGTGCCAGCAGCTCCCGCAGGACAGCTCCGAAGTGGGAGACCCAGTACTTC. The full variable domain, rest sourced from reference TRBV5-8 and TRBJ2-5, is EAGVTQSPTHLIKTRGQQATLRCSPISGHTSVYWYQQALGLGLQFLLWYDEGEERNRGNFPPRFSGRQFPNYSSELNVNALELEDSALYLCASSSRRTAPKWETQYFGPGTRLLVL.

There are many counts of this clonotype. Germline is not matched at one junction end, which may reflect a read error. V is TRBV7-2 and J is TRBJ1-1, with 9 bases lining up with TRBD1. The CDR3 length is 15 residues. Germline CDR1 SGHTA, CDR2 FQGNSA. The chain's CDR3 is CASTLQGAVWTEAFF. The CDR3 DNA is TGTGCCAGCACCTTACAGGGGGCGGTTTGGACTGAAGCTTTCTTT.

The chain couples TRBV5-1 to TRBJ1-1; no clear D gene. CDR3 size: 17 residues. The ends were cut back, 0 bases at V and 2 bases at J, with 17 bases in the middle. Looked up from germline, CDR1 is SGHRS and CDR2 is YFSETQ. CDR3 nucleotides: TGCGCCAGCAGCTTGGCCATTTCCGGGAAAAAAAACACTGAAGCTTTCTTT. Its protein is CASSLAISGKKNTEAFF.

This chain links TRBV3-1 with TRBJ2-5; D gene ambiguous. CDR1 is LGHDT, CDR2 YNNKEL, per germline (reference sequence). The CDR3 has 14 residues. Between the trimmed V and J ends, which lost 5 bases and 2 bases, there was a span of 12 bases. CDR3 residues: CASSGRRFQETQYF. CDR3 sequence (DNA): TGTGCCAGCAGCGGACGCAGATTTCAAGAGACCCAGTACTTC.

This clonotype has more than one count but fewer than ten. J is TRBJ2-7 and V is TRBV5-1, with 7 bases that match TRBD1. With V trimmed by 1 base and J by 6 bases, 7 bases remained unmatched. CDR3 length: 14 residues. Germline CDR1 is SGHRS and CDR2 is YFSETQ. CDR3 in amino acids: CASSLLGRGSEQYV. The CDR3 DNA is TGCGCCAGCAGCTTGCTTGGCAGGGGGTCCGAGCAGTACGTC.

The rearrangement joins TRBV9 to TRBJ1-6, with D unclear. CDR3 length: 16 amino acids. V shed 0 bases and J shed 7 bases, with 14 bases lying between them. From germline, CDR1 is SGDLS and CDR2 YYNGEE. The CDR3 reads CASSVGGGSFNSPLHF. CDR3 nucleotides: TGTGCCAGCAGCGTAGGCGGAGGGTCCTTCAATTCACCCCTCCACTTT. Looking up the rest from reference TRBV9 and TRBJ1-6 gives the full variable domain: DSGVTQTPKHLITATGQRVTLRCSPRSGDLSVYWYQQSLDQGLQFLIQYYNGEERAKGNILERFSAQQFPDLHSELNLSSLELGDSALYFCASSVGGGSFNSPLHFGNGTRLTVT.

This clonotype was seen a few times. The chain is built from TRBV20-1 and TRBJ2-7; 10 bases agree with TRBD2. The CDR3 has 15 residues. V was clipped by 3 bases and J by 6 bases; unmatched bases: 11. Germline lookup yields CDR1 DFQATT and CDR2 SNEGSKA (reference sequence). The CDR3 region has the DNA TGCAGTGCTAGTGCGTCACTAGCGGGGAAGGTCGAGCAGTACTTC. Its protein is CSASASLAGKVEQYF.

This clonotype showed up just a few times. J is TRBJ2-6 and V is TRBV12-3 or TRBV12-4; 10 nucleotides agree with TRBD2. V lost 7 bases to trimming and J lost 7 bases; unmatched junction nucleotides: 7. This CDR3 has 15 amino acids. The CDR3 loop is CASTSSGRVANVLTF. The CDR3 coding sequence is TGTGCCAGCACCTCGAGCGGGAGGGTCGCCAACGTCCTGACTTTC.

This clonotype came up many times. V and J are TRBV5-1 and TRBJ2-3; the D is unclear. CDR1 and CDR2 (germline): SGHRS, YFSETQ. The CDR3 contains 16 residues. Trimming shortened V by 4 bases and J by 4 bases, and 19 bases separated the two germline ends. The DNA of the CDR3 is TGCGCCAGCAGCCTTGGCAGCTTGGGCCCTTCAGATACGCAGTATTTT. This codes for CASSLGSLGPSDTQYF.

J is TRBJ1-1 and V is TRBV7-2, with 8 bases matching TRBD1. This CDR3 spans 15 amino acids. The germline V gene encodes CDR1 SGHTA and CDR2 FQGNSA. V shed 5 bases, J shed 4 bases, and the junction held 9 bases outside the gene matches. The CDR3 DNA is TGTGCCAGCAGCCTTGGACAGGGTGGAGCCACTGAAGCTTTCTTT. Its translation: CASSLGQGGATEAFF.